This passage covers 27 T cell receptor beta chains from one sample sequenced in a study of blood T cell repertoires in COVID-19. TCRdb's copy holds only in-frame clones and misses some; the assay was immunoSEQ multiplex PCR. Of 350,000 to 450,000 clones listed, approximately 92% are singletons. The sequencing input was PBMCs or T cells enriched from blood (not recorded which). The receptor source for this set is a man between 25 and 39 years old who had recovered from COVID-19.

This clone has more than one count but fewer than ten. DNA of the CDR3: TGTGCCAGCAGCCAAGATCAACAGTACAATCAGCCCCAGCATTTT. The encoded protein is CASSQDQQYNQPQHF. This chain links TRBV3-1 (or the pseudogene TRBV3-2) with TRBJ1-5, with D unclear. Germline V lookup: CDR1 LGHDT, CDR2 YNNKEL (reference sequence). The CDR3 totals 15 residues. V gave up 0 bases and J gave up 3 bases, with 9 bases separating them.

This clone was picked up one time. This chain connects TRBV19 to TRBJ2-6; TRBD1 is a possible D gene (7 bases). The germline gives CDR1 LNHDA, CDR2 SQIVND (reference sequence). Trimming left V 6 bases short and J 1 base short, with 16 bases between. The CDR3 totals 17 residues. The CDR3 reads CASRDRDLHSGANVLTF. The CDR3 region has the DNA TGTGCCAGTAGAGACAGGGACTTACATTCTGGGGCCAACGTCCTGACTTTC.

The rearrangement links TRBV7-3 to TRBJ2-3, with 10 bases fitting TRBD2. The V gene end was trimmed by 5 bases and the J gene end by 1 base; junction bases not matched to a gene: 6. The germline gives CDR1 SGHTA, CDR2 FQGTGA. The CDR3 is made up of 16 amino acids. The CDR3 region has the DNA TGTGCCAGCAGCCCATCACTAGCGGGACGCACAGATACGCAGTATTTT. Translation: CASSPSLAGRTDTQYF.

The chain has TRBV28 and TRBJ2-1; 10 bases map to TRBD2. Germline V gene sequence: CDR1 MDHEN, CDR2 SYDVKM. This CDR3 is built from 16 residues. Trimming took 8 bases from V and 9 from J; bases not matched to a gene: 16. CDR3 sequence (DNA): TGTGCCAGCTGCCCCCACGGGCTAGCGGGAGAGGGTGAGCAGTTCTTC. It codes for CASCPHGLAGEGEQFF.

Written as DNA, the CDR3 is TGTGCCTGGTCGTTAGACAGCCAAGAGACCCAGTACTTC. Encoded protein: CAWSLDSQETQYF. This sequence joins TRBV30 and TRBJ2-5; D is perhaps TRBD1 (5 bases). V gave up 5 bases and J gave up 1 base, with 11 bases separating them. The CDR3 extends over 13 amino acids. Germline V gives CDR1 GTSNPN, CDR2 SVGIG (reference sequence). The whole variable domain, filled in from reference TRBV30 and TRBJ2-5, reads SQTIHQWPATLVQPVGSPLSLECTVEGTSNPNLYWYRQAAGRGLQLLFYSVGIGQISSEVPQNLSASRPQDRQFILSSKKLLLSDSGFYLCAWSLDSQETQYFGPGTRLLVL.

This clone was recorded once. The chain combines TRBV27 with TRBJ2-7, with no clear D. Between the trimmed V and J ends, which lost 3 bases and 1 base, there was a span of 7 bases. The CDR3 loop spans 13 amino acids. From germline, CDR1 is MNHEY and CDR2 SMNVEV (reference sequence). The CDR3 sequence is CASSLFNSYEQYF. The CDR3 coding sequence is TGTGCCAGCAGTTTGTTCAATTCCTACGAGCAGTACTTC.

V gene TRBV7-9 combines with J gene TRBJ1-4; D is ambiguous. Germline values: CDR1 SEHNR, CDR2 FQNEAQ (reference sequence). V gave up 0 bases and J gave up 5 bases, with 10 bases separating them. This CDR3 contains 15 residues. The DNA for the CDR3 is TGTGCCAGCAGCTTAGCCATCGGACTCAATGAAAAACTGTTTTTT. It yields the protein CASSLAIGLNEKLFF.

The rearrangement joins TRBV28 to TRBJ2-1; 9 bases fit TRBD2. Germline lookup yields CDR1 MDHEN and CDR2 SYDVKM. The CDR3 runs to 16 residues. The J segment lost 9 bases and the V segment lost 2 bases, leaving 11 bases of the junction unmatched. CDR3 DNA: TGTGCCAGCAGTTTACCTTCTGGGGCGGGAGGGGTTGAGCAGTTCTTC. It codes for CASSLPSGAGGVEQFF.

The V and J genes are TRBV27 and TRBJ2-1, with TRBD2 identical over 7 bases. The CDR3 spans 13 residues. J was trimmed by 6 bases and V by 2 bases; bases with no gene match: 1. CDR1 MNHEY and CDR2 SMNVEV come from the germline V gene (reference sequence). The CDR3 loop is CASSLLAANEQFF. The CDR3 DNA reads as TGTGCCAGCAGTTTACTAGCGGCCAATGAGCAGTTCTTC.

This clone has a single count. The rearrangement links TRBV4-1 to TRBJ1-6, with D perhaps matching TRBD1 (6 bases). CDR3 length: 14 residues. Trimming took 4 bases from V and 6 from J, leaving 10 bases between them. Germline CDR1 and CDR2: MGHRA and YSYEKL. The CDR3 sequence: CASSRGQTNSPLHF. Written as DNA, the CDR3 is TGCGCCAGCAGCCGGGGGCAAACTAATTCACCCCTCCACTTT.

Worth noting for this clone: Other DNA sequences in this sample translate to the same CDR3. The chain links TRBV19 to TRBJ2-7, with a tentative D call TRBD2 (5 bases). CDR3 length: 15 amino acids. CDR1 is LNHDA and CDR2 is SQIVND in the germline V gene (reference sequence). Deletions cut 3 bases from V and 0 bases from J, with 12 bases between. CDR3 sequence reads: CASSILAGSSYEQYF. CDR3 nucleotide sequence: TGTGCCAGTAGTATCCTTGCGGGCAGCTCCTACGAGCAGTACTTC.

This sequence joins TRBV28 and TRBJ2-3; tentatively, D is TRBD1 (7 bases). V lost 7 bases to trimming and J lost 0 bases, with 14 bases between them. This CDR3 is built from 15 residues. Germline values: CDR1 MDHEN, CDR2 SYDVKM. The DNA of the CDR3 is TGTGCCAGCACCCAGGGGGGCGAGAGCACAGATACGCAGTATTTT. Translating gives CASTQGGESTDTQYF.

The chain couples TRBV7-2 to TRBJ2-1; 8 bases are a match to TRBD2. CDR3 length: 18 amino acids. Germline V gene data show CDR1 as SGHTA and CDR2 as FQGNSA. The trim removed 4 bases at V and 0 bases at J, leaving 11 bases unmatched. The DNA of the CDR3 is TGTGCCAGCAGCTCCCGACTAAGCAGCGGGAGCTCCTACAATGAGCAGTTCTTC. It is translated as CASSSRLSSGSSYNEQFF.

The chain combines TRBV11-2 with TRBJ1-2; D not certain. Trimming removed 4 bases at V and 0 bases at J, with 12 bases between. This CDR3 spans 15 amino acids. From germline, CDR1 is SGHAT and CDR2 FQNNGV. The DNA for the CDR3 is TGTGCCAGCAGCTCCGCGGGCAGGACTAACTATGGCTACACCTTC. Amino acids: CASSSAGRTNYGYTF.

V usage is TRBV30 and J usage is TRBJ2-1; D gene uncertain. The germline V gene has CDR1 GTSNPN and CDR2 SVGIG (reference sequence). V lost 0 bases, J lost 13 bases, and 10 bases lay in between. The CDR3 has 11 amino acids. CDR3 residues: CAWSVQPAQFF. DNA of the CDR3: TGTGCCTGGAGTGTACAACCCGCCCAGTTCTTC.

CDR3 nucleotides: TGTGCCAGCAGCTTCGCTAGCGGCACAGATACGCAGTATTTT. Protein product: CASSFASGTDTQYF. The genes are TRBV7-9 and TRBJ2-3, with D maybe TRBD2 (6 bases). V shed 3 bases and J shed 1 base, with 8 bases lying between them. The CDR3 loop spans 14 amino acids. From germline, CDR1 is SEHNR and CDR2 FQNEAQ (reference sequence).

The rearrangement links TRBV7-9 to TRBJ2-3, with 8 bases that match TRBD2. This CDR3 has 16 amino acids. Germline V gives CDR1 SEHNR, CDR2 FQNEAQ (reference sequence). Germline trimming cut 2 bases from V and 5 bases from J; bases unmatched to any gene: 9. Here the CDR3 DNA reads TGTGCCAGCAGCTTATCCAGCGCGGGAGGTATAGATACGCAGTATTTT. Protein sequence: CASSLSSAGGIDTQYF.

The chain links TRBV27 to TRBJ2-7, with 8 bases that match TRBD1. Losses at the gene ends were 6 bases for V and 4 bases for J; bases not matched to a gene: 14. In germline, CDR1 is MNHEY, CDR2 SMNVEV (reference sequence). The length of the CDR3 is 16 residues. CDR3 coding DNA: TGTGCCAGCAGCTCTGACAGGGGACGAGACTTGTACGAGCAGTACTTC. As protein: CASSSDRGRDLYEQYF.

This chain links TRBV7-9 with TRBJ2-1; D is perhaps TRBD2 (6 bases). Germline values: CDR1 SEHNR, CDR2 FQNEAQ (reference sequence). CDR3 size: 11 residues. The V end lost 5 bases, the J end lost 9 bases, and 8 bases lay between the germline ends. The CDR3 nucleotides read TGTGCCAGCAGCGACGGGGGTGAGCAGTTCTTC. Protein product: CASSDGGEQFF.

The chain couples TRBV13 to TRBJ1-6; possibly TRBD1 for D (5 bases). CDR1 PRHDT and CDR2 FYEKMQ come from the germline V gene (reference sequence). This CDR3 comprises 14 residues. Trimming took 1 base from V and 10 from J, leaving 11 bases between them. The CDR3 here is CASSLAGTPSPLHF. In DNA, the CDR3 is TGTGCCAGCAGCTTAGCGGGGACTCCATCACCCCTCCACTTT.

The J gene is TRBJ2-7, the V gene TRBV4-1, with 8 bases matching TRBD1. The V gene's germline CDR1 is MGHRA and CDR2 YSYEKL. V gave up 0 bases and J gave up 3 bases; unmatched junction bases: 7. CDR3 length: 16 amino acids. The CDR3 DNA is TGCGCCAGCAGCCAAGAGAGTCAGGGGGCGGGCTACGAGCAGTACTTC. Translated, it gives CASSQESQGAGYEQYF.

This clone came up once. The chain carries TRBV27 and TRBJ2-7; tentative D call: TRBD1 (6 bases). V lost 4 bases to trimming and J lost 9 bases, with 13 bases between them. Germline lookup yields CDR1 MNHEY and CDR2 SMNVEV (reference sequence). This CDR3 spans 12 amino acids. The CDR3 DNA is TGTGCCAGCAGTTCCCAGGGGTTCGTGCAGTACTTC. It yields the protein CASSSQGFVQYF.

CDR3 nucleotide sequence: TGTGCCAGCAGCGGCGGGAGCCACACCGGGGAGCTGTTTTTT. Translation gives CASSGGSHTGELFF. The gene calls are TRBV7-3 and TRBJ2-2; TRBD2 matches 7 bases. V trimming: 5 bases; J trimming: 3 bases; junction bases outside the gene matches: 3. Germline V lookup: CDR1 SGHTA, CDR2 FQGTGA. The CDR3 is 14 residues long.

The chain employs TRBV6-5 and TRBJ1-6, with 9 bases identical to TRBD1. CDR1 is MNHEY, CDR2 SVGAGI, per germline. V was pared by 6 bases and J by 10 bases, with 10 bases of the junction left unmatched. This CDR3 has 15 amino acids. CDR3 DNA: TGTGCCAGCAGCCGCACCGGGACAGGGTTATCACCCCTCCACTTT. This translates into CASSRTGTGLSPLHF.

This clone was recorded a few times. The chain has TRBV28 and TRBJ1-1; TRBD1 aligns across 7 bases. Per the germline V gene, CDR1 is MDHEN and CDR2 is SYDVKM. There are 12 residues in the CDR3. The trim removed 4 bases at V and 12 bases at J, leaving 8 bases unmatched. In nucleotides, the CDR3 is TGTGCCAGCAGTTCGACGGGACAGCGATCTTTCTTT. It translates to CASSSTGQRSFF. Filled out from reference TRBV28 and TRBJ1-1, the complete variable domain reads DVKVTQSSRYLVKRTGEKVFLECVQDMDHENMFWYRQDPGLGLRLIYFSYDVKMKEKGDIPEGYSVSREKKERFSLILESASTNQTSMYLCASSSTGQRSFFGQGTRLTVV.

The chain employs TRBV9 and TRBJ2-1, with TRBD2 identical over 9 bases. V shed 0 bases, J shed 3 bases, and the junction held 4 bases outside the gene matches. The germline gives CDR1 SGDLS, CDR2 YYNGEE. The CDR3 contains 16 residues. Written as DNA, the CDR3 is TGTGCCAGCAGCGTAGATCGAGCGGGAGGCTACAATGAGCAGTTCTTC. It yields the protein CASSVDRAGGYNEQFF. The variable domain in full, with the rest retrieved from reference TRBV9 and TRBJ2-1, is DSGVTQTPKHLITATGQRVTLRCSPRSGDLSVYWYQQSLDQGLQFLIQYYNGEERAKGNILERFSAQQFPDLHSELNLSSLELGDSALYFCASSVDRAGGYNEQFFGPGTRLTVL.

The V gene is TRBV4-1, the J gene TRBJ2-7; TRBD1 is a possible D gene (5 bases). The germline V gene has CDR1 MGHRA and CDR2 YSYEKL. V lost 5 bases and J lost 6, with 23 bases in between. CDR3 length equals 16 residues. DNA of the CDR3: TGCGCCAGCAGCTCACTCTTATACACGGACAAGGGCGAGCAGTACTTC. Amino acids: CASSSLLYTDKGEQYF.